The 3 T cell receptor beta chains presented below share a single source sample, sequenced in a study of cytotoxic CD8 clonotypes in ibrutinib-treated CLL. Profiling relied on immunoSEQ multiplex PCR, and the TCRdb table lists in-frame clones only, not all of them. The table shows approximately 150,000 clones, with more than 80% occurring only once. The sequencing here drew on PBMCs, taken after 24 months of ibrutinib treatment. Receptors were obtained from a human donor with chronic lymphocytic leukemia.

The chain employs TRBV6-4 and TRBJ2-7; D could derive from TRBD1 or TRBD2 (5 bases each). Trimming took 7 bases from V and 5 from J, leaving 21 bases between them. CDR1 is MRHNA and CDR2 is SNTAGT in the germline V gene. The CDR3 has 15 amino acids. CDR3 DNA sequence: TGTGCCAGCACCCGACCGGGACGCCCTGCCCACGAGCAGTACTTC. Protein sequence: CASTRPGRPAHEQYF.

The chain links TRBV7-2 to TRBJ2-7; 8 bases match TRBD2. The germline V gene has CDR1 SGHTA and CDR2 FQGNSA. The V segment lost 3 bases and the J segment 2 bases; nucleotides outside the gene matches: 6. This CDR3 has 15 residues. The CDR3 region is CASSFLQRGTYEQYF. The CDR3 coding sequence is TGTGCCAGCAGCTTCCTCCAGCGGGGGACCTACGAGCAGTACTTC.

V and J are TRBV6-6 and TRBJ2-2; D uncertain. Germline V gene lookup returns CDR1 MNHNY and CDR2 SVGAGI (reference sequence). The CDR3 contains 14 residues. V lost 5 bases and J 6 bases, leaving 13 bases between the germline ends. CDR3 residues: CASSTLITAGELFF. The CDR3 DNA follows: TGTGCCAGCAGTACTTTAATCACGGCCGGGGAGCTGTTTTTT.